This TCR beta chain originates from a study of blood T cell repertoires in COVID-19. Across the whole study: Spain, Italy and the United States supplied samples that represented acute and convalescent COVID-19. From T cells, B-cell-depleted T cells, or PBMCs came the material, which was cDNA or gDNA.

Per the authors' pipeline: Amplification from reference gene primers served as the basis for estimated nucleated cell counts. The data were produced by immunoSEQ multiplex PCR, yet TCRdb's version contains in-frame clones alone and is incomplete. The D gene and trimming were derived from the DNA, and the V and J assignments and clone size from that table. Among 100,000 to 150,000 clones listed, around 89% were seen once. The clonotype originates from a man in his fifties or sixties with active or convalescent COVID-19. What was sequenced was peripheral blood.

DNA for the CDR3: TGTGCCAGCAGCAAAGAACAGGGGGAAGCAGATACGCAGTATTTT. It encodes CASSKEQGEADTQYF. The chain couples TRBV9 to TRBJ2-3; 8 nucleotides match TRBD1. The CDR3 runs 15 residues. From germline, CDR1 is SGDLS and CDR2 YYNGEE. Unmatched junction bases numbered 8, after V lost 4 bases and J lost 4 bases.